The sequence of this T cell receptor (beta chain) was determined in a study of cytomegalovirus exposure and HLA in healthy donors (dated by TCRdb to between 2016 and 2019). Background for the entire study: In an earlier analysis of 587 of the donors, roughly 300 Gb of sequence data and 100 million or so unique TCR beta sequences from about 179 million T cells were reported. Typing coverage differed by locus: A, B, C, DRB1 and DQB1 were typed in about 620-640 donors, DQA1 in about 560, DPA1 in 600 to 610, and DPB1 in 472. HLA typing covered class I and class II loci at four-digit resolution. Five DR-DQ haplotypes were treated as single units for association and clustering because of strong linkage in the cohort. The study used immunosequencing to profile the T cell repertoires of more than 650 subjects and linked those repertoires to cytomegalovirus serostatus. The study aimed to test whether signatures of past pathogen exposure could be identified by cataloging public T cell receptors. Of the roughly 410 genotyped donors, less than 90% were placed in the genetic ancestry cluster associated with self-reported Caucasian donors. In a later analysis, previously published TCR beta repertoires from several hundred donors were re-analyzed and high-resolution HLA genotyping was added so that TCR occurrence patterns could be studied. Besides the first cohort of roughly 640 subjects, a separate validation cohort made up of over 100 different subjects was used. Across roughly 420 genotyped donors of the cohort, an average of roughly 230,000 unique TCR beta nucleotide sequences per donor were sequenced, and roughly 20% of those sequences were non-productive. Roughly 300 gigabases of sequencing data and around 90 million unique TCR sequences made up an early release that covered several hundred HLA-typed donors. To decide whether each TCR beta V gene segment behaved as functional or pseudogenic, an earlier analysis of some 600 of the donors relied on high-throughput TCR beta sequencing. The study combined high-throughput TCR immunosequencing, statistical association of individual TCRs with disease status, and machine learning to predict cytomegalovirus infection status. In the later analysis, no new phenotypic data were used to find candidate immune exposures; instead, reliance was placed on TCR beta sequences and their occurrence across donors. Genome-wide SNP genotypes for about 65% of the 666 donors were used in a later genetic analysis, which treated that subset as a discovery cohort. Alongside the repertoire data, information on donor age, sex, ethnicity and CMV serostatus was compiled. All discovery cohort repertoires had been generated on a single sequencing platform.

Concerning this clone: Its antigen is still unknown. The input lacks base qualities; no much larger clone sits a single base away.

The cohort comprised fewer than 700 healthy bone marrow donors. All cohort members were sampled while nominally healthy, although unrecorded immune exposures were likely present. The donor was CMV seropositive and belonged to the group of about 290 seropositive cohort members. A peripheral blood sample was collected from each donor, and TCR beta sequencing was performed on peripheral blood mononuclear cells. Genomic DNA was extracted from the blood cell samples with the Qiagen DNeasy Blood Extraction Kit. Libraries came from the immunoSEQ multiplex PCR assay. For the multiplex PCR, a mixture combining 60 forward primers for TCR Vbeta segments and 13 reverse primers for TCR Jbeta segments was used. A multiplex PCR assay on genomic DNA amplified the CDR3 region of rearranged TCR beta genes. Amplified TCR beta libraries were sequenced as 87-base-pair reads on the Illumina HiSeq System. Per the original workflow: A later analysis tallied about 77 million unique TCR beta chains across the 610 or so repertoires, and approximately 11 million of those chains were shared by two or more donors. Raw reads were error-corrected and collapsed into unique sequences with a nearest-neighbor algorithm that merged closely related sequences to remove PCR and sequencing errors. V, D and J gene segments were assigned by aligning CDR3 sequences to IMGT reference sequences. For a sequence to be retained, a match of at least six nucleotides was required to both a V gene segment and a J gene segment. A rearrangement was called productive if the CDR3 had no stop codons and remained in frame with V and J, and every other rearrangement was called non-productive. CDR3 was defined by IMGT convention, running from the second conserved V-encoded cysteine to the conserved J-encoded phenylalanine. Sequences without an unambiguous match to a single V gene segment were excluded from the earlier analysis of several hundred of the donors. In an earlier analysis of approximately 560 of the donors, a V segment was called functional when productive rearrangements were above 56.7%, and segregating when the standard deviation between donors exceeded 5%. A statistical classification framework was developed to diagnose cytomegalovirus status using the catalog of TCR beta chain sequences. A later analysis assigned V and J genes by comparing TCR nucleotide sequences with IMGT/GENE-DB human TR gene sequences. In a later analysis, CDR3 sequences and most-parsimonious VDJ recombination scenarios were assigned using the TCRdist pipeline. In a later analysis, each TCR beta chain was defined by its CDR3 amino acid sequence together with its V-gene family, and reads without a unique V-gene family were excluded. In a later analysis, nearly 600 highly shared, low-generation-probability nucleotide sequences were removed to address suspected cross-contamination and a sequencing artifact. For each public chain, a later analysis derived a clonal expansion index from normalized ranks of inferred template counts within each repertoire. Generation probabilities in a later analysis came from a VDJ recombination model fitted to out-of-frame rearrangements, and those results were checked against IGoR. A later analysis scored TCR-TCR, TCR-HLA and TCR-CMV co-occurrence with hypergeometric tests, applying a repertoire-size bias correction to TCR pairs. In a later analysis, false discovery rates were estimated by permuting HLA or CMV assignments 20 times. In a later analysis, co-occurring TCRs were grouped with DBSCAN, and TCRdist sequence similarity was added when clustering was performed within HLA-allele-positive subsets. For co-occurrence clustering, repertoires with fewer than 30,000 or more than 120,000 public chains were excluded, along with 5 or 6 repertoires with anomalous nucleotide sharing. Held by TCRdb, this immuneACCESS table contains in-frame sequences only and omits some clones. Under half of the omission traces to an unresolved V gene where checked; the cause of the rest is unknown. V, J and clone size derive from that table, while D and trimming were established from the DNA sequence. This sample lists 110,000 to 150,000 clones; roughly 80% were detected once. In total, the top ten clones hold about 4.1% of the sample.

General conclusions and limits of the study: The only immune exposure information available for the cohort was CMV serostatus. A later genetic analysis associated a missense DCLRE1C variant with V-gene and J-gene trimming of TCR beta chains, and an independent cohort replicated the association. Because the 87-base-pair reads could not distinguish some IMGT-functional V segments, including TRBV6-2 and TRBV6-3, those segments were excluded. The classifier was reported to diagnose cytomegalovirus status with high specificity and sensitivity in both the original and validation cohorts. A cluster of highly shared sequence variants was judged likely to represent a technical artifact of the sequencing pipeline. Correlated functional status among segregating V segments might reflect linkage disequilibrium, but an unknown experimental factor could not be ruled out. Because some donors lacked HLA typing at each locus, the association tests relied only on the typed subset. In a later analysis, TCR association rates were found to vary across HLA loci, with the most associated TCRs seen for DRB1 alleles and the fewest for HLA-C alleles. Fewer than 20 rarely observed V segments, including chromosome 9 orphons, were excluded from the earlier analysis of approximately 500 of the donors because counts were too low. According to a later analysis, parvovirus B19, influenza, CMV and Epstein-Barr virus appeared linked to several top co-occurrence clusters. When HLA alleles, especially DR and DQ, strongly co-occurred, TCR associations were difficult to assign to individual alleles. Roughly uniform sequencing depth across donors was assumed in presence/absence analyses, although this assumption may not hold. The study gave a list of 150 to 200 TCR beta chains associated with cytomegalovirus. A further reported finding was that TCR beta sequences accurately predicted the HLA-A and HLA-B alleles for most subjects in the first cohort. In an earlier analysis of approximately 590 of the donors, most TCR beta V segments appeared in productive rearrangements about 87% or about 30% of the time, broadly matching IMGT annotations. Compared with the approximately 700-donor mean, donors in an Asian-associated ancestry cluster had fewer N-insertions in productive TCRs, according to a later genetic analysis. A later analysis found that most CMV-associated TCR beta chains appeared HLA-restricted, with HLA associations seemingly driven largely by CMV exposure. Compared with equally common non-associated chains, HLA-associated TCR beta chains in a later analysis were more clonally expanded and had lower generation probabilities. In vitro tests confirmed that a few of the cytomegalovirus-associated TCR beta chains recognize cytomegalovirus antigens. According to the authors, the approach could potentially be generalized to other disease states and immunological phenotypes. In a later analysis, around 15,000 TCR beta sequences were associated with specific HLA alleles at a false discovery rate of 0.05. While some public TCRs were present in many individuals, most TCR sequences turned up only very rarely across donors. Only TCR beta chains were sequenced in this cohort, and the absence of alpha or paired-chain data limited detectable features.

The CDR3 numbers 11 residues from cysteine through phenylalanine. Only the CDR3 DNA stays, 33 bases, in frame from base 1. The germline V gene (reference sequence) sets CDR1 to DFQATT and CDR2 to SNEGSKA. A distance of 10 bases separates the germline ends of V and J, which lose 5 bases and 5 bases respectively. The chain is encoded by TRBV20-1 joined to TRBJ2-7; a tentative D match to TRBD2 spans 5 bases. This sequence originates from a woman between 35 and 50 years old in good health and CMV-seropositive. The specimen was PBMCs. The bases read TGCAGTGCTGAATGGGGAGACGAGCAGTACTTC. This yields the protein CSAEWGDEQYF.